This T cell receptor (beta chain) is drawn from a study of cytomegalovirus exposure and HLA in healthy donors. Germline V gene sequence: CDR1 MDHEN, CDR2 SYDVKM. CDR3 size: 16 residues. J lost 7 bases, V lost 6 bases, and 15 bases had no gene match. As concerns this clone: The antigen is undetermined.

Points from the study as a whole: TCR beta V- and J-gene trimming was later associated with a missense DCLRE1C variant. Specificity of a few CMV-associated chains for CMV antigens was verified in vitro. A later analysis showed that HLA-associated TCR beta chains had undergone more clonal expansion than equally common others.

PCR was performed using 60 Vbeta and 13 Jbeta primers. In the original workflow: A later analysis tallied about 80 million unique TCR beta chains, about 9.9 million of them shared. Only in-frame clones appear in the TCRdb table, and some are missing; sequencing was by immunoSEQ multiplex PCR. For V, J and clone size, that table is used; D and trimming come from the DNA. In the table there are around 130,000 clones, about 73% of which are singletons. The chain carries TRBV28 and TRBJ1-2; 9 bases line up with TRBD1. Material: PBMCs. This clonotype originated in a woman in her thirties or forties in good health and CMV-seropositive. Written as DNA, the CDR3 is TGTGCCAGCAGGCTAACAGGGGGCGCAGGCTTAGGTGGCTACACCTTC. Translating gives CASRLTGGAGLGGYTF.